These T cell receptor beta chains were read from a single sample in a study of cytomegalovirus exposure and HLA in healthy donors. Libraries were prepared by immunoSEQ multiplex PCR; TCRdb keeps only in-frame clonotypes and omits some of them. Of about 140,000 clones in the sample, approximately 85% are singletons; the top ten hold 1.4%. Sequencing was performed on PBMCs. These receptors were collected from a woman in her 30s in good health and CMV-seronegative. Both conserved end residues are part of each CDR3. The D gene is left open where the match is weak. Not every row has a clone size; where given, it reads once, few, many or a size class.

TRBJ1-2,.,TRBV10-3,.,CATNPLGQRGYTF,TGTGCCACCAATCCCCTGGGGCAGCGTGGCTACACCTTC
TRBJ1-2,TRBD1,TRBV11-2,.,CASSRDSAWSMDGYTF,TGTGCCAGCAGCCGGGACAGTGCCTGGAGTATGGATGGCTACACCTTC
TRBJ1-2,.,TRBV19,.,CASSIDPRGVQDGYTF,TGTGCCAGTAGTATAGACCCCCGGGGGGTCCAGGATGGCTACACCTTC
TRBJ2-1,.,TRBV6-1,.,CASDRFSEQFF,TGTGCCAGCGACAGGTTTAGTGAGCAGTTCTTC
TRBJ2-7,.,TRBV2,few,CASSENVDTYEQYF,TGTGCCAGCAGTGAAAACGTTGACACCTACGAGCAGTACTTC
TRBJ1-1,TRBD1,TRBV19,.,CASSPERQGLNTEAFF,TGTGCCAGTAGTCCAGAAAGACAGGGGTTGAACACTGAAGCTTTCTTT
TRBJ1-1,.,TRBV9,.,CASSGRAMNTEAFF,TGTGCCAGCAGCGGGAGGGCCATGAACACTGAAGCTTTCTTT
TRBJ1-2,TRBD1,TRBV5-4,.,CASSSRTGGRYGYTF,TGTGCCAGCAGCTCCCGGACAGGGGGCCGCTATGGCTACACCTTC
TRBJ2-4,.,TRBV28,.,CAHNSGSLAKNIQYF,TGTGCGCACAACTCGGGATCTCTAGCCAAAAACATTCAGTACTTC
TRBJ1-1,TRBD1,TRBV2,.,CASSARGQTNTEAFF,TGTGCCAGCAGTGCCAGGGGACAGACGAACACTGAAGCTTTCTTT
TRBJ2-5,TRBD1,TRBV7-7,.,CASSPGGAGETQYF,TGTGCTAGCAGCCCAGGGGGCGCGGGAGAGACCCAGTACTTC
TRBJ1-2,TRBD1,TRBV5-4,.,CASSSTGAGYTF,TGTGCCAGCAGCTCGACAGGGGCCGGCTACACCTTC
TRBJ1-1,TRBD1,TRBV4-3,.,CASSHDRGQEAFF,TGCGCCAGCAGCCACGACAGGGGGCAAGAAGCTTTCTTT
TRBJ1-1,TRBD1,TRBV2,few,CASSPGQGKAFF,TGTGCCAGCAGTCCTGGACAGGGGAAAGCTTTCTTT
TRBJ2-1,.,TRBV20-1,.,CSTRRYNEQFF,TGCTCCACTCGTCGGTACAATGAGCAGTTCTTC
TRBJ2-7,.,TRBV6-6,.,CASSYARDSPGGQYF,TGTGCCAGCAGTTACGCGCGGGACAGCCCAGGGGGGCAGTACTTC
TRBJ2-7,TRBD2,TRBV5-5,.,CASSPGLAGGNPYEQYF,TGTGCCAGCTCGCCGGGGCTAGCGGGGGGGAATCCCTACGAGCAGTACTTC
TRBJ1-2,.,TRBV2,.,CASRNFGQGVYGYTF,TGTGCCAGCAGGAATTTCGGCCAGGGCGTCTATGGCTACACCTTC
TRBJ2-2,TRBD2,TRBV11-3,.,CASSRSSGGTNTGELFF,TGTGCCAGCAGCCGGTCTAGCGGGGGGACGAACACCGGGGAGCTGTTTTTT
TRBJ1-1,.,TRBV28,.,CASRFLVGSTEAFF,TGTGCCAGCAGGTTTTTAGTCGGGAGCACTGAAGCTTTCTTT
TRBJ2-7,.,TRBV27,.,CASKSLRGAGAYEQYF,TGTGCCAGCAAATCGCTTCGGGGGGCCGGTGCCTACGAGCAGTACTTC
TRBJ2-2,.,TRBV5-1,.,CASSRAGQNTGELFF,TGCGCCAGCAGCCGGGCGGGGCAGAACACCGGGGAGCTGTTTTTT
TRBJ2-7,TRBD2,TRBV6-6,.,CASGRAGGNYEQYF,TGTGCCAGTGGGAGAGCGGGGGGGAATTACGAGCAGTACTTC
TRBJ2-4,.,TRBV4-1,.,CASSQVGAGLTKNIQYF,TGCGCCAGCAGCCAAGTGGGGGCAGGTCTGACCAAAAACATTCAGTACTTC